The rows below give T cell receptor beta chains drawn from one sample of a study of blood T cell repertoires in COVID-19. TCRdb's table, derived via immunoSEQ multiplex PCR, lists solely in-frame clones and lacks some. This table holds under 200,000 clones, approximately 85% found once. Sequenced: peripheral blood. The receptors here all came from a woman aged 80 or over with acute or convalescent COVID-19. The CDR3 runs from the conserved cysteine through the conserved F or W. The order of the fields is V gene, J gene, CDR3 protein.

TRBV12-5	TRBJ2-7	CASGKQGRYEQYF
TRBV11-3	TRBJ1-2	CASSAGEGYGYTF
TRBV10-1	TRBJ2-1	CASSESLAAGTYNEQFF
TRBV4-2	TRBJ2-3	CASSQGGRGGADTQYF
TRBV9	TRBJ2-7	CASSVSSGSYEQYF
TRBV25-1	TRBJ2-3	CASSDSGGDHTDTQYF
TRBV28	TRBJ2-7	CASSSPGQMYEQYF
TRBV10-1	TRBJ1-3	CASSANRASPGNTIYF
TRBV10-3	TRBJ1-3	CAISGADKTGNTIYF
TRBV15	TRBJ2-2	CATRTGTGATGELFF
TRBV5-1	TRBJ2-2	CASSLNVGVHGELFF
TRBV5-5	TRBJ2-5	CASSARGGETQYF
TRBV5-1	TRBJ1-5	CASKPTGNSNQPQHF
TRBV18	TRBJ1-6	CASSPPGTGASPLHF
TRBV4-2	TRBJ1-2	CASSRGQGPANYGYTF
TRBV10-3	TRBJ2-3	CAISEATDTQYF
TRBV2	TRBJ2-3	CASTLSISGTDTQYF
TRBV10-1	TRBJ2-1	CASSLGTGIYNEQFF
TRBV30	TRBJ2-6	CAWYSRFGANVLTF
TRBV2	TRBJ1-2	CATKWELGFGYTF
TRBV19	TRBJ1-2	CASSILPLTGTPDGYTF
TRBV16	TRBJ2-5	CASSQALQGVQETQYF
TRBV5-6	TRBJ1-1	CASSSTAQGMNTEAFF
TRBV7-9	TRBJ2-1	CASSFALAGLGLNEQFF
TRBV28	TRBJ2-5	CASSLRTGNVYF
TRBV3-1/TRBV3-2	TRBJ1-1	CASSREDRPNTEAFF
TRBV28	TRBJ1-1	CASTYRVEAFF
TRBV6-5	TRBJ2-1	CASSGVTDEQFF
TRBV28	TRBJ1-4	CASSLTGGDEKLFF
TRBV28	TRBJ1-1	CASSPLGGSEAFF
TRBV5-1	TRBJ2-7	CASSPGLAEPLDF
TRBV7-2	TRBJ1-2	CASSWPGQGADGYTF
TRBV18	TRBJ2-5	CASSPRTGGEETQYF
TRBV14	TRBJ2-5	CASSQESKTGDGTQYF
TRBV9	TRBJ2-2	CASSPSEGRTTGELFF
TRBV6-4	TRBJ2-4	CASSDLLTSGSRRSKNIQYF
TRBV11-3	TRBJ2-1	CASSSRRDNEQFF
TRBV7-9	TRBJ2-1	CASSPHETGSGNEQFF
TRBV18	TRBJ2-3	CASSRGEADTQYF
TRBV5-1	TRBJ2-5	CASSLVHQETQYF
TRBV7-2	TRBJ2-7	CASSLISLAGGKRNEQYF
TRBV30	TRBJ1-3	CASRTPGIRNTIYF
TRBV6-5	TRBJ1-2	CASSYRGQDYGYTF
TRBV27	TRBJ2-1	CASSLGQFYNEQFF
TRBV24-1	TRBJ1-1	CATRAGQGVYTEAFF
TRBV5-1	TRBJ1-1	CASSVQDRWNTEAFF
TRBV9	TRBJ1-1	CASSVERVAGTEAFF
TRBV6-1	TRBJ1-2	CASSGDYQTGPYGYTF
TRBV9	TRBJ2-5	CASSAQNGRVGETQYF
TRBV1	TRBJ1-3	CTSSGGQIFGNTIYF
TRBV7-2	TRBJ1-5	CASTLTGRLGQPQHF
TRBV6-5	TRBJ2-7	CASRETGTAAYEQYF
TRBV18	TRBJ1-5	CASSSGSNQPQHF
TRBV7-9	TRBJ1-1	CASSFLATEAFF
TRBV4-3	TRBJ1-6	CASSQDVGSYNSPLHF